Listed below are T cell receptor beta chains from one sample, sequenced in a study of T-cell reconstitution after alpha-beta-depleted transplantation in children. One entry per CDR3 protein, called by TCRdb with MiXCR from the PCR reads. The sample yields 90,000 to 130,000 distinct CDR3 sequences, 5.5% to 7% seen once. This specimen was PBMCs, mostly from graft donor cells, taken 360 days after TCRalphabeta/CD19-depleted stem cell transplant. The receptors derive from a male patient under 10 years old who had a stem cell transplant for acute lymphoblastic leukemia, so the T cells may come from the graft donor. The CDR3 runs from the conserved cysteine through the conserved F or W. Fields, in order: V gene, J gene, clone size, D gene, CDR3 protein, CDR3 DNA. The D gene is left open where the match is weak. Clone size is shown for a subset of rows, as once, few, many or a class of expanded clone.

v_gene: TRBV10-3
j_gene: TRBJ1-2
abundance: many
d_gene: TRBD1
CDR3aa: CAISETHPGQRNYGYTF
CDR3nt: TGTGCCATCAGTGAGACCCATCCGGGACAGCGTAACTATGGCTACACCTTC

v_gene: TRBV7-9
j_gene: TRBJ2-1
abundance: many
d_gene: -
CDR3aa: CASSKPRDYNEQFF
CDR3nt: TGTGCCAGCAGCAAACCCAGGGACTACAATGAGCAGTTCTTC

v_gene: TRBV27
j_gene: TRBJ2-3
abundance: few
d_gene: -
CDR3aa: CASSPRGYTQYF
CDR3nt: TGTGCCAGCAGCCCGAGGGGCTATACGCAGTATTTT

v_gene: TRBV12-5
j_gene: TRBJ1-2
abundance: -
d_gene: TRBD1
CDR3aa: CASGVSGGFYGYTF
CDR3nt: TGTGCTAGTGGTGTATCAGGGGGCTTCTATGGCTACACCTTC

v_gene: TRBV20-1
j_gene: TRBJ2-5
abundance: many
d_gene: -
CDR3aa: CSATMEGPLYWRGIGETQYF
CDR3nt: TGCAGTGCTACCATGGAGGGCCCTCTCTATTGGAGGGGGATCGGAGAGACCCAGTACTTC

v_gene: TRBV29-1
j_gene: TRBJ1-1
abundance: many
d_gene: TRBD1
CDR3aa: CSVEQGALNTEAFF
CDR3nt: TGCAGCGTTGAACAGGGGGCTTTGAACACTGAAGCTTTCTTT

v_gene: TRBV18
j_gene: TRBJ2-7
abundance: few
d_gene: -
CDR3aa: CASSPRADSREQYF
CDR3nt: TGTGCCAGCTCACCAAGGGCAGACTCTAGGGAGCAGTACTTC

v_gene: TRBV6-5
j_gene: TRBJ2-5
abundance: many
d_gene: -
CDR3aa: CASSSDSLEESQYF
CDR3nt: TGTGCCAGCAGTTCGGACAGCCTTGAAGAGTCCCAGTACTTC

v_gene: TRBV28
j_gene: TRBJ1-4
abundance: few
d_gene: TRBD1
CDR3aa: CASRARQGGNEKLFF
CDR3nt: TGTGCCAGCAGAGCCCGACAGGGAGGGAATGAAAAACTGTTTTTT

v_gene: TRBV3-1
j_gene: TRBJ2-5
abundance: many
d_gene: -
CDR3aa: CASSQQREVETQYF
CDR3nt: TGTGCCAGCAGCCAACAGAGGGAGGTGGAGACCCAGTACTTC

v_gene: TRBV7-9
j_gene: TRBJ2-3
abundance: many
d_gene: TRBD1
CDR3aa: CASSLGTGTAGTDTQYF
CDR3nt: TGTGCCAGCAGCTTAGGGACAGGAACGGCGGGCACAGATACGCAGTATTTT

v_gene: TRBV5-1
j_gene: TRBJ1-2
abundance: few
d_gene: -
CDR3aa: CASRVDLAGYTF
CDR3nt: TGCGCCAGCCGGGTGGATTTGGCTGGCTACACCTTC

v_gene: TRBV7-9
j_gene: TRBJ2-5
abundance: many
d_gene: TRBD1
CDR3aa: CASSLADRGAETQYF
CDR3nt: TGTGCCAGCAGCTTAGCGGACAGGGGCGCAGAGACCCAGTACTTC

v_gene: TRBV20-1
j_gene: TRBJ2-3
abundance: few
d_gene: -
CDR3aa: CSATPPETTDTQYF
CDR3nt: TGCAGTGCCACCCCCCCGGAGACCACAGATACGCAGTATTTT

v_gene: TRBV28
j_gene: TRBJ1-2
abundance: many
d_gene: -
CDR3aa: CASSLYLGADYGYTF
CDR3nt: TGTGCCAGCAGTTTATACCTCGGGGCTGACTATGGCTACACCTTC

v_gene: TRBV6-1
j_gene: TRBJ2-1
abundance: many
d_gene: -
CDR3aa: CASSEDNLAPYNEQFF
CDR3nt: TGTGCCAGCAGTGAAGATAATCTGGCCCCCTACAATGAGCAGTTCTTC

v_gene: TRBV28
j_gene: TRBJ1-1
abundance: many
d_gene: -
CDR3aa: CASRRVNTEAFF
CDR3nt: TGTGCCAGCAGAAGGGTGAACACTGAAGCTTTCTTT

v_gene: TRBV12-3/TRBV12-4
j_gene: TRBJ2-5
abundance: many
d_gene: -
CDR3aa: CASSFDGYKETQYF
CDR3nt: TGTGCCAGCAGTTTCGACGGGTATAAAGAGACCCAGTACTTC

v_gene: TRBV2
j_gene: TRBJ1-1
abundance: many
d_gene: TRBD1
CDR3aa: CASSGDRGSEAFF
CDR3nt: TGTGCCAGCAGTGGGGACAGGGGATCTGAAGCTTTCTTT

v_gene: TRBV11-2
j_gene: TRBJ1-5
abundance: -
d_gene: TRBD1
CDR3aa: CASSLPPGQPQNQPQHF
CDR3nt: TGTGCCAGCAGCTTACCCCCGGGACAGCCTCAAAATCAGCCCCAGCATTTT

v_gene: TRBV20-1
j_gene: TRBJ2-7
abundance: many
d_gene: -
CDR3aa: CSATRDKGSEQYF
CDR3nt: TGCAGTGCTACACGGGACAAGGGGTCCGAGCAGTACTTC

v_gene: TRBV10-3
j_gene: TRBJ2-3
abundance: -
d_gene: -
CDR3aa: CAVGAATDTQYF
CDR3nt: TGTGCCGTCGGAGCGGCCACAGATACGCAGTATTTT

v_gene: TRBV10-3
j_gene: TRBJ2-3
abundance: many
d_gene: TRBD1
CDR3aa: CAGYRGLDTQYF
CDR3nt: TGTGCCGGCTACAGGGGGCTTGATACGCAGTATTTT

v_gene: TRBV28
j_gene: TRBJ2-2
abundance: many
d_gene: -
CDR3aa: CASSGDGNTGELFF
CDR3nt: TGTGCCAGCAGTGGGGACGGAAACACCGGGGAGCTGTTTTTT

v_gene: TRBV29-1
j_gene: TRBJ2-7
abundance: -
d_gene: -
CDR3aa: CSASGIHYEQYF
CDR3nt: TGCAGCGCTTCAGGGATTCACTACGAGCAGTACTTC

v_gene: TRBV10-3
j_gene: TRBJ2-7
abundance: few
d_gene: -
CDR3aa: CAISAEGTYRSYEQYF
CDR3nt: TGTGCCATCAGTGCGGAGGGGACGTACCGTTCCTACGAGCAGTACTTC

v_gene: TRBV9
j_gene: TRBJ2-1
abundance: -
d_gene: -
CDR3aa: CASSAPLSEQFF
CDR3nt: TGTGCCAGCAGCGCCCCTCTTTCTGAGCAGTTCTTC

v_gene: TRBV6-2/TRBV6-3
j_gene: TRBJ1-1
abundance: -
d_gene: -
CDR3aa: CASSFPFNTEAFF
CDR3nt: TGTGCCAGCAGTTTCCCCTTCAACACTGAAGCTTTCTTT

v_gene: TRBV6-2/TRBV6-3
j_gene: TRBJ1-1
abundance: few
d_gene: -
CDR3aa: CASTLALTVQAFF
CDR3nt: TGTGCCAGCACCCTGGCCCTGACAGTCCAAGCTTTCTTT

v_gene: TRBV10-3
j_gene: TRBJ2-5
abundance: many
d_gene: -
CDR3aa: CAISSGRMGETQYF
CDR3nt: TGTGCCATCAGTTCAGGACGGATGGGCGAGACCCAGTACTTC

v_gene: TRBV7-2
j_gene: TRBJ1-2
abundance: few
d_gene: -
CDR3aa: CASSLKTASGYTF
CDR3nt: TGTGCCAGCAGCTTAAAAACAGCGAGTGGCTACACCTTC

v_gene: TRBV20-1
j_gene: TRBJ1-2
abundance: many
d_gene: -
CDR3aa: CSARDPEVNYGYTF
CDR3nt: TGCAGTGCTAGAGATCCAGAAGTAAACTATGGCTACACCTTC

v_gene: TRBV5-6
j_gene: TRBJ2-7
abundance: -
d_gene: -
CDR3aa: CASSPRGTSYEQYF
CDR3nt: TGTGCCAGCAGCCCCCGGGGGACCTCCTACGAGCAGTACTTC

v_gene: TRBV7-9
j_gene: TRBJ1-2
abundance: -
d_gene: -
CDR3aa: CASSSAGPHGYTF
CDR3nt: TGTGCCAGCAGTTCCGCGGGTCCCCATGGCTACACCTTC

v_gene: TRBV6-5
j_gene: TRBJ2-1
abundance: -
d_gene: TRBD2
CDR3aa: CASSYGVAGAVANNEQFF
CDR3nt: TGTGCCAGCAGTTACGGGGTAGCGGGAGCTGTGGCGAACAATGAGCAGTTCTTC

v_gene: TRBV5-1
j_gene: TRBJ2-7
abundance: -
d_gene: -
CDR3aa: CASSLAGARSHEQYF
CDR3nt: TGCGCCAGCAGCTTGGCGGGGGCGCGTTCCCACGAGCAGTACTTC

v_gene: TRBV10-3
j_gene: TRBJ2-1
abundance: many
d_gene: TRBD1
CDR3aa: CAISDPWTGDNEQFF
CDR3nt: TGTGCCATCTCCGACCCTTGGACAGGGGACAATGAGCAGTTCTTC

v_gene: TRBV27
j_gene: TRBJ1-4
abundance: -
d_gene: -
CDR3aa: CASTKGPFLTNEKLFF
CDR3nt: TGTGCCAGCACTAAGGGGCCCTTCCTGACTAATGAAAAACTGTTTTTT

v_gene: TRBV5-1
j_gene: TRBJ2-7
abundance: many
d_gene: -
CDR3aa: CASSFKTDYSYEQYF
CDR3nt: TGCGCCAGCAGCTTTAAGACAGACTACTCCTACGAGCAGTACTTC

v_gene: TRBV7-8
j_gene: TRBJ1-1
abundance: many
d_gene: -
CDR3aa: CASNLGGRAFF
CDR3nt: TGTGCCAGCAACTTGGGGGGGCGAGCTTTCTTT

v_gene: TRBV29-1
j_gene: TRBJ1-2
abundance: many
d_gene: -
CDR3aa: CSVDDRLDYGYTF
CDR3nt: TGCAGCGTTGATGACAGGTTGGACTATGGCTACACCTTC

v_gene: TRBV7-9
j_gene: TRBJ2-7
abundance: many
d_gene: -
CDR3aa: CASSPPRLDYEQYF
CDR3nt: TGTGCCAGCAGCCCTCCCAGACTCGACTACGAGCAGTACTTC

v_gene: TRBV7-9
j_gene: TRBJ2-6
abundance: many
d_gene: -
CDR3aa: CASSLAVRSSGANVLTF
CDR3nt: TGTGCCAGCAGCTTAGCGGTGAGATCCTCTGGGGCCAACGTCCTGACTTTC

v_gene: TRBV7-9
j_gene: TRBJ2-7
abundance: -
d_gene: TRBD2
CDR3aa: CASSFWTSGRSYEQYF
CDR3nt: TGTGCCAGCAGCTTCTGGACTAGCGGGAGATCCTACGAGCAGTACTTC

v_gene: TRBV14
j_gene: TRBJ2-1
abundance: many
d_gene: TRBD2
CDR3aa: CARTSGRPYNEQFF
CDR3nt: TGTGCCAGGACTAGCGGGAGACCCTACAATGAGCAGTTCTTC

v_gene: TRBV4-3
j_gene: TRBJ2-7
abundance: many
d_gene: TRBD2
CDR3aa: CASSQTGTSGMGNEQYF
CDR3nt: TGCGCCAGCAGCCAAACAGGGACTAGCGGGATGGGAAACGAGCAGTACTTC

v_gene: TRBV4-2
j_gene: TRBJ2-7
abundance: many
d_gene: -
CDR3aa: CASSQVASSSYEQYF
CDR3nt: TGTGCCAGCAGCCAAGTTGCGTCGAGCTCCTACGAGCAGTACTTC

v_gene: TRBV10-3
j_gene: TRBJ2-5
abundance: -
d_gene: TRBD2
CDR3aa: CAISDKREGPETQYF
CDR3nt: TGTGCCATCAGTGATAAGCGGGAGGGCCCAGAGACCCAGTACTTC

v_gene: TRBV11-2
j_gene: TRBJ2-5
abundance: few
d_gene: -
CDR3aa: CASSLIPRETQYF
CDR3nt: TGTGCCAGCAGCTTAATCCCCCGGGAGACCCAGTACTTC

v_gene: TRBV7-2
j_gene: TRBJ2-5
abundance: many
d_gene: -
CDR3aa: CASRGPIQETQYF
CDR3nt: TGTGCCAGCAGGGGACCAATCCAAGAGACCCAGTACTTC

v_gene: TRBV4-1
j_gene: TRBJ2-6
abundance: few
d_gene: -
CDR3aa: CASSQEGTTAGANVLTF
CDR3nt: TGCGCCAGCAGCCAAGAGGGGACAACCGCTGGGGCCAACGTCCTGACTTTC

v_gene: TRBV24-1
j_gene: TRBJ1-1
abundance: few
d_gene: TRBD1
CDR3aa: CATRTGNTEAFF
CDR3nt: TGTGCCACGCGGACAGGGAACACTGAAGCTTTCTTT

v_gene: TRBV7-9
j_gene: TRBJ2-3
abundance: -
d_gene: -
CDR3aa: CASSPGEGARADTQYF
CDR3nt: TGTGCCAGCAGCCCCGGGGAGGGGGCGAGAGCAGATACGCAGTATTTT